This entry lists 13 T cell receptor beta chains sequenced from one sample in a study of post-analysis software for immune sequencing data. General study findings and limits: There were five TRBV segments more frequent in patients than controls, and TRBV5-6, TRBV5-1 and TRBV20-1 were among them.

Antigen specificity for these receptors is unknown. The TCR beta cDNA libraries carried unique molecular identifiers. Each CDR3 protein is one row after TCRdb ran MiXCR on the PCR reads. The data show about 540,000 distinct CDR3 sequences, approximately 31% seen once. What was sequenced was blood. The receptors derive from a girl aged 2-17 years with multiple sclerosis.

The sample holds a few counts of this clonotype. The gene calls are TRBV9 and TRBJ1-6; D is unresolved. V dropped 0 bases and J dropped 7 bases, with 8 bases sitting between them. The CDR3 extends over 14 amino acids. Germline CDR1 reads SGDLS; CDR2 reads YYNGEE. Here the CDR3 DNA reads TGTGCCAGCAGCGTAGCGGTCGCGAATTCACCCCTCCACTTT. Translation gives CASSVAVANSPLHF.

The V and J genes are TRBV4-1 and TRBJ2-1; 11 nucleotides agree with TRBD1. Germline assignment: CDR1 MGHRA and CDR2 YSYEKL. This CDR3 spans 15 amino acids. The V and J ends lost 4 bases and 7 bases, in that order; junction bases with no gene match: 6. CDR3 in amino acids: CASSLGQGVLNEQFF. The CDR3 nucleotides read TGCGCCAGCAGCCTGGGACAGGGGGTCCTGAATGAGCAGTTCTTC.

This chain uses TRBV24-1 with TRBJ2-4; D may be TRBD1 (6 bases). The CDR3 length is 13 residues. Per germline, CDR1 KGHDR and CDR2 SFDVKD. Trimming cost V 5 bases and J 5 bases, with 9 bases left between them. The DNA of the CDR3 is TGTGCCACCAGTGCGGACAGACAAAACATTCAGTACTTC. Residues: CATSADRQNIQYF.

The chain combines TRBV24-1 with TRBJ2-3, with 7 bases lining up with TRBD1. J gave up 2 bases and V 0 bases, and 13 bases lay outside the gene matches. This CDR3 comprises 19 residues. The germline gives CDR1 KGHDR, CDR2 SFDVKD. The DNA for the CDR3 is TGTGCCACCAGTGATTTGGAGGTCAGGGGGTCTGGATCCACAGATACGCAGTATTTT. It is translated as CATSDLEVRGSGSTDTQYF.

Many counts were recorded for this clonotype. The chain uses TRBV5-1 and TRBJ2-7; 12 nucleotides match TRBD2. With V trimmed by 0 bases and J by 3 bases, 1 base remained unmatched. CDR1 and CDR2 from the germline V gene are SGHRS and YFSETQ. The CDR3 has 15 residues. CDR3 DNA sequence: TGCGCCAGCAGCTTGGCTAGCGGGGGGGGCTACGAGCAGTACTTC. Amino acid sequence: CASSLASGGGYEQYF. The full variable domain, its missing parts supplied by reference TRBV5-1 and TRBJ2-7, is KAGVTQTPRYLIKTRGQQVTLSCSPISGHRSVSWYQQTPGQGLQFLFEYFSETQRNKGNFPGRFSGRQFSNSRSEMNVSTLELGDSALYLCASSLASGGGYEQYFGPGTRLTVT.

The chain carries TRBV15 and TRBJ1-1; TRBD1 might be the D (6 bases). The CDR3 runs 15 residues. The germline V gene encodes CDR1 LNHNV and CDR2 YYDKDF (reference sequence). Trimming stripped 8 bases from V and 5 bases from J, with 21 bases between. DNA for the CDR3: TGTGCCACCTCGAAAAGGGGGGCGCGATTTACTGAAGCTTTCTTT. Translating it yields CATSKRGARFTEAFF.

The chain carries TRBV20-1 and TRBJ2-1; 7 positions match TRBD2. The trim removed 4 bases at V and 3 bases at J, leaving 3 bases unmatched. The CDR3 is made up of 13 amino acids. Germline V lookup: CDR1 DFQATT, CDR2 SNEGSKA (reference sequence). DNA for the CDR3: TGCAGTGCTAATCGGGGGGACTACAATGAGCAGTTCTTC. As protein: CSANRGDYNEQFF.

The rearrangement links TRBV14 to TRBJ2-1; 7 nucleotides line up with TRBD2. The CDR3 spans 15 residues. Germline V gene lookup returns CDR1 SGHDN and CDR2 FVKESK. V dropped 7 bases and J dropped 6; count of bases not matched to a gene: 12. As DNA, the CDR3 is TGTGCCAGCACTAAGGGGCGGGGGACGCCCAATGAGCAGTTCTTC. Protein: CASTKGRGTPNEQFF.

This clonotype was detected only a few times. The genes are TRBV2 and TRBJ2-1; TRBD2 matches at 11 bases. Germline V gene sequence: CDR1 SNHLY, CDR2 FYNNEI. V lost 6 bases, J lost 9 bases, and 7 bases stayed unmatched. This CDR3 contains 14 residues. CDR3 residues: CASRSSGGNPEQFF. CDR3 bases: TGTGCCAGCAGATCTAGCGGGGGGAACCCTGAGCAGTTCTTC. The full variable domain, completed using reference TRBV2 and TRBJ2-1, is EPEVTQTPSHQVTQMGQEVILRCVPISNHLYFYWYRQILGQKVEFLVSFYNNEISEKSEIFDDQFSVERPDGSNFTLKIRSTKLEDSAMYFCASRSSGGNPEQFFGPGTRLTVL.

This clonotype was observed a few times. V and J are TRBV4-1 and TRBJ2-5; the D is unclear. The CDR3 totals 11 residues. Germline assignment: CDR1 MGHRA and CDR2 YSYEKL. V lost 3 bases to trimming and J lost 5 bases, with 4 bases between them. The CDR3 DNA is TGCGCCAGCAGCCATATGGAGACCCAGTACTTC. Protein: CASSHMETQYF.

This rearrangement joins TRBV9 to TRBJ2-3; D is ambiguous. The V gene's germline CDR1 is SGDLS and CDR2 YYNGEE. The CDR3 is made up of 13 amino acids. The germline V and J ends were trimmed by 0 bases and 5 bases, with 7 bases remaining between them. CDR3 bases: TGTGCCAGCAGCGTAGTAGGCAGAGATACGCAGTATTTT. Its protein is CASSVVGRDTQYF.

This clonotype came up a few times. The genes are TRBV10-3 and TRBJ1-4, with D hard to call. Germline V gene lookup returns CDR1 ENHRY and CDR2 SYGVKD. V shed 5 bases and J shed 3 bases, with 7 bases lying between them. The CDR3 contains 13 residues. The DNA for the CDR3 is TGTGCCATCAGTACGGGTCCTAATGAAAAACTGTTTTTT. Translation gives CAISTGPNEKLFF.

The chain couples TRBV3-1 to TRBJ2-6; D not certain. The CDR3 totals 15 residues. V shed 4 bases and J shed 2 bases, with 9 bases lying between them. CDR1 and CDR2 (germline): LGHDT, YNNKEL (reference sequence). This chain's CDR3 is CASSRKQPGANVLTF. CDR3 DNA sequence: TGTGCCAGCAGCCGAAAACAGCCTGGGGCCAACGTCCTGACTTTC.